This TCR beta chain was observed in a study of T-cell memory formation after mild COVID-19. In the study overall: Largely donor-specific TCR clusters were found. Broader study findings: CD4+ contracting clones lay mainly in CM and EM, CD8+ ones in EMRA. Second-wave clones reaching peak frequency on day 37 lacked confirmed SARS-CoV-2 specificity.

This clonotype has more than one count but fewer than ten. Its antigen is still unknown. Trimming shortened V by 5 bases and J by 0 bases, and 19 bases separated the two germline ends. Germline V CDR1 and CDR2: MNHEY, SMNVEV (reference sequence). The CDR3 has 17 residues. 5'RACE primed at constant segments yielded TCR alpha and TCR beta cDNA libraries bearing sample barcodes and UMIs. TCRdb redid the calling of the 5' RACE reads with MiXCR, one entry per CDR3 protein. Of 350,000 to 400,000 distinct CDR3 sequences in the sample, 21% were seen once. The chain joins TRBV27 to TRBJ1-1; D unclear. What was sequenced was PBMCs or a T cell subset sorted from them (not recorded which). This TCR derives from an adult woman who had mild COVID-19 (a few samples of this study predate the infection). Cell type and time point are not known. The CDR3 bases are TGTGCCAGCAGTGGGCGGGGAGGGAGCGAAGTGAACACTGAAGCTTTCTTT. Its protein product is CASSGRGGSEVNTEAFF.